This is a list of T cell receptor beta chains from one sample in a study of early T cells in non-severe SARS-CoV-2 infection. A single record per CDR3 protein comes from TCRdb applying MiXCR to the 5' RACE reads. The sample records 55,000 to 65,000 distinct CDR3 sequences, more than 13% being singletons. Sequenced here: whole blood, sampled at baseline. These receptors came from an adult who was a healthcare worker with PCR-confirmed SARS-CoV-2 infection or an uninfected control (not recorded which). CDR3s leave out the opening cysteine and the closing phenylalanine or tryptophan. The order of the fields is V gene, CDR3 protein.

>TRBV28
ASGDGNQPQH
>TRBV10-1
ASSVSDTGELF
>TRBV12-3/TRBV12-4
ASSYFSWEESTDTQY
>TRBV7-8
ASSLRREASSSYNEQF
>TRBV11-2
ASSSTSGVSNEQF
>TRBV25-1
ASSGVGDRGNLYT
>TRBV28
ASSFMTSGRRNEQF
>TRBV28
ASRHPGTGELF
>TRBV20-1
SASAADRRDSSLH
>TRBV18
ASSETEDTIY
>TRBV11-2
ASSSIYSGRHEQY
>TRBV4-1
ASSQEGAGGPNEQF
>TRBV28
ASSLGRHAGANVLT
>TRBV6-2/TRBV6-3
ASSRGLAGGYEQY
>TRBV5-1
ASSLAGSKTEAF
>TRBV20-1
SARKISSGAGGYT
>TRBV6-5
ASSYSPDTQY
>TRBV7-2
ASSIAGGTLGEQF
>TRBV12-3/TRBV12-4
ASTSQMLALNEQF
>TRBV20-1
SAREMGNIQY
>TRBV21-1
ASSKAWGREQY
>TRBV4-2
ASSQVSPGGGTNEKLF
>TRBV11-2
ASSFGPELF
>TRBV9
ASSSREGYT
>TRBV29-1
SVEETQGGDAQY
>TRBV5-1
ASSEGPTAEAF
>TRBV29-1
SGRGQGWADTQY
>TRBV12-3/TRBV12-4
ASSVNRAPGELF
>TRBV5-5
ASSGGGTGTQETQY
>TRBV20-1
TVAGGAGELF
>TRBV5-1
ASSSADQGRGNSPLH
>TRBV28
ASSLSGGIVYEQY
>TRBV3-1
ASSHTIGEQY
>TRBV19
ASSPRDKYGYT
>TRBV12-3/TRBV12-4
ASSLAPTGGSGNTIY
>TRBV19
ASKGGQGNQPQH
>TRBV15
ATSRGPRGGYTDTQY
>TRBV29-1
SVELLGTQY
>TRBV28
ASNEWSGGKETQY
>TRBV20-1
SASASSIVISDTQY
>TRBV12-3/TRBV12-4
ASSLGVKNTQY
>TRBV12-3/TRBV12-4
ASSKDNPSTDTQY
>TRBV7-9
ASSRRDRGSYNEQF
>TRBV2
ATSISGGNQPQH
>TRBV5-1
ASSLRALILQETQY
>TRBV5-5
ASSLASGSGNTIY
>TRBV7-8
ASSLESGQLSTEAF
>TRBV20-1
SARTDRKETQY
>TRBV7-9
ASSSVRGGHEQY
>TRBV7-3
ASSLSRQETQY
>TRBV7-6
ASSLVLAGAGYQAYNEQF
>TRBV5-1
VSSALDSWEQY
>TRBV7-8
ASTREETQY
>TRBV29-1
SVGGDRGRGRTDTQY
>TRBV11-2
ASSLRSLDTQY